This T cell receptor (beta chain) was retrieved from a study of post-analysis software for immune sequencing data. General study points: Co-batched samples clustered tightly together by F measure. Four or five TRBV segments, including TRBV5-6, TRBV5-1 and TRBV20-1, were more frequent in patients than controls.

V lost 6 bases to trimming and J lost 5 bases, with 13 bases between them. Germline CDR1 DFQATT, CDR2 SNEGSKA (reference sequence). This CDR3 comprises 12 residues. A note on this clonotype: The antigen is unknown.

cDNA libraries of TCR beta carried unique molecular identifiers. TCRdb recomputed calls from the PCR reads with MiXCR, one row per CDR3 protein. The top ten clones hold about 1.5% of a sample with 450,000 to 700,000 distinct CDR3 sequences, 44% of them seen once. This clonotype was obtained from a girl between 10 and 17 years old with multiple sclerosis. The sequenced sample consisted of blood. The V and J genes are TRBV20-1 and TRBJ1-1, with unresolved D. The CDR3 DNA follows: TGCAGTGCCGAGGACCTCAGAACTGAAGCTTTCTTT. Protein product: CSAEDLRTEAFF.